A selection of T cell receptor beta chains follows, all from one sample in a study of OX40 agonist ivuxolimab in advanced cancers. The protocol was immunoSEQ multiplex PCR, while the TCRdb copy is restricted to in-frame clones and leaves out a portion. The repertoire includes 83,000 or so clones, 70% to 85% of them detected once, and about 7% sits in the top ten. Material: CD4+ or CD8+ T cells sorted from blood, obtained in a trial of the OX40 agonist ivuxolimab. These receptors were taken from an adult with an advanced solid tumor such as melanoma, head and neck, liver or kidney cancer. Both conserved end residues are part of each CDR3. A D gene is named only where the DNA matches it firmly. Rows may omit the clone size; those that give it use once, few, many or a size class.

J gene | V gene | D gene | clone size | CDR3 protein | CDR3 DNA
TRBJ1-2 | TRBV6-5 | TRBD1 | - | CASRPGQRPRGYTF | TGTGCCAGCAGACCGGGACAGCGTCCCCGCGGCTACACCTTC
TRBJ1-1 | TRBV2 | - | few | CASSSAGEAFF | TGTGCCAGCAGTTCGGCCGGTGAAGCTTTCTTT
TRBJ2-7 | TRBV9 | - | - | CASSVEAGVTYEQYF | TGTGCCAGCAGCGTAGAAGCGGGTGTGACCTACGAGCAGTACTTC
TRBJ1-2 | TRBV6-5 | TRBD1 | - | CATLPTPGQRNRYTF | TGTGCCACCTTGCCTACTCCGGGACAGCGCAATCGCTACACCTTC
TRBJ2-7 | TRBV4-1 | - | - | CASSQSVGTEFSYEQYF | TGCGCCAGCAGCCAAAGTGTTGGGACCGAATTCTCCTACGAGCAGTACTTC
TRBJ2-1 | TRBV6-1 | TRBD1 | - | CASRVRDRAYNEQFF | TGTGCCAGCAGAGTCCGGGACAGGGCTTACAATGAGCAGTTCTTC
TRBJ1-2 | TRBV2 | TRBD1 | - | CASSADRRHGYTF | TGTGCCAGCAGTGCGGACAGGAGGCATGGCTACACCTTC
TRBJ2-1 | TRBV2 | - | - | CASSEGQRAYNEQFF | TGTGCCAGCAGTGAAGGCCAGCGGGCGTACAATGAGCAGTTCTTC
TRBJ2-4 | TRBV5-6 | - | - | CASSLGGHPIQYF | TGTGCCAGCAGCTTGGGGGGACACCCGATTCAGTACTTC
TRBJ1-2 | TRBV19 | TRBD1 | - | CASSITGDVGYTF | TGTGCCAGTAGTATCACAGGGGATGTTGGCTACACCTTC
TRBJ1-1 | TRBV7-8 | TRBD1 | - | CASSFRPQGAGGTEAFF | TGTGCCAGCAGCTTCCGTCCCCAGGGGGCGGGAGGCACTGAAGCTTTCTTT
TRBJ2-2 | TRBV7-9 | - | - | CASSLVGELFF | TGTGCCAGCAGCTTAGTCGGGGAGCTGTTTTTT
TRBJ2-3 | TRBV5-4 | TRBD2 | - | CASSLGSGGALSTDTQYF | TGTGCCAGCAGCTTGGGTAGCGGGGGGGCCCTGAGCACAGATACGCAGTATTTT
TRBJ2-1 | TRBV5-1 | - | - | CASSLVVANEQFF | TGCGCCAGCAGCTTGGTGGTAGCCAATGAGCAGTTCTTC
TRBJ2-3 | TRBV18 | - | - | CASSPGSTDTQYF | TGTGCCAGCTCCCCCGGTAGCACAGATACGCAGTATTTT
TRBJ2-7 | TRBV19 | - | - | CASSPKGRVAYEQYF | TGTGCCAGTAGTCCGAAGGGGCGGGTCGCCTACGAGCAGTACTTC
TRBJ2-7 | TRBV7-2 | TRBD2 | - | CASTAAGGNSYEQYF | TGTGCCAGCACCGCAGCGGGGGGGAACTCCTACGAGCAGTACTTC
TRBJ2-3 | TRBV9 | TRBD2 | - | CASSVGGLAGGRSRTDTQYF | TGTGCCAGCAGCGTAGGGGGACTAGCGGGAGGAAGAAGTCGTACAGATACGCAGTATTTT
TRBJ2-5 | TRBV7-3 | - | - | CASSWQARETQYF | TGTGCCAGCAGCTGGCAGGCGAGAGAGACCCAGTACTTC
TRBJ1-1 | TRBV7-2 | - | - | CASSLGQGYTEAFF | TGTGCCAGCAGCTTAGGGCAGGGGTACACTGAAGCTTTCTTT
TRBJ2-5 | TRBV7-8 | TRBD2 | - | CASSLVAGVAETQYF | TGTGCCAGCAGCTTAGTAGCGGGAGTCGCCGAGACCCAGTACTTC
TRBJ2-1 | TRBV2 | TRBD1 | - | CASSGQGGYNEQFF | TGTGCCAGCAGTGGACAGGGGGGCTACAATGAGCAGTTCTTC
TRBJ1-1 | TRBV5-8 | TRBD1 | - | CASSLLDRGPISLMNTEAFF | TGTGCCAGCAGCCTCCTAGACAGGGGTCCCATTAGCCTCATGAACACTGAAGCTTTCTTT
TRBJ1-1 | TRBV19 | - | few | CASRGGNTEAFF | TGTGCCAGTAGAGGAGGAAACACTGAAGCTTTCTTT
TRBJ1-1 | TRBV6-1 | TRBD1 | - | CASSATGAYTEAFF | TGTGCCAGCAGCGCAACAGGGGCATACACTGAAGCTTTCTTT
TRBJ2-5 | TRBV25-1 | TRBD1 | - | CASRGQTKETQYF | TGTGCCAGCAGGGGACAGACTAAAGAGACCCAGTACTTC
TRBJ1-1 | TRBV2 | - | - | CASSDVAGMNTEAFF | TGTGCCAGCAGCGATGTGGCAGGGATGAACACTGAAGCTTTCTTT
TRBJ2-1 | TRBV25-1 | TRBD2 | - | CASRSPGGEQFF | TGTGCCAGCAGGTCCCCGGGAGGGGAGCAGTTCTTC
TRBJ2-1 | TRBV19 | - | once | CASSSTFYEQFF | TGTGCCAGTAGTTCTACCTTTTACGAGCAGTTCTTC
TRBJ2-1 | TRBV7-2 | TRBD1 | - | CASSFNRGDYNEQFF | TGTGCCAGCAGCTTTAACAGGGGCGACTACAATGAGCAGTTCTTC
TRBJ1-1 | TRBV30 | - | - | CASTGGSVNTEAFF | TGTGCCTCCACAGGTGGCAGCGTGAACACTGAAGCTTTCTTT
TRBJ1-1 | TRBV28 | - | - | CASSLQGTEAFF | TGTGCCAGCAGTTTACAGGGCACTGAAGCTTTCTTT
TRBJ1-2 | TRBV7-6 | - | - | CASSPYKGYGYTF | TGTGCCAGCAGCCCTTATAAGGGCTATGGCTACACCTTC
TRBJ1-6 | TRBV9 | - | - | CASSVGQRARDNSPLHF | TGTGCCAGCAGCGTAGGCCAAAGGGCCAGGGATAATTCACCCCTCCACTTT
TRBJ1-5 | TRBV11-1 | - | - | CASSAGNGQPQHF | TGTGCCAGCAGCGCAGGGAATGGTCAGCCCCAGCATTTT
TRBJ1-1 | TRBV5-6 | - | once | CASSLGSQMVPFF | TGTGCCAGCAGCTTGGGGTCGCAAATGGTACCTTTCTTT
TRBJ1-1 | TRBV11-3 | TRBD1 | few | CASSPRQGVNTEAFF | TGTGCCAGCAGCCCCCGACAGGGGGTGAACACTGAAGCTTTCTTT
TRBJ2-7 | TRBV20-1 | - | - | CSAPGVYEQYF | TGCAGTGCTCCCGGGGTCTACGAGCAGTACTTC
TRBJ2-1 | TRBV5-1 | - | - | CASSHREYGNEQFF | TGCGCCAGCAGCCACAGGGAATATGGCAATGAGCAGTTCTTC
TRBJ1-2 | TRBV18 | TRBD1 | few | CASSPRGGGDGYTF | TGTGCCAGCTCACCACGGGGAGGGGGCGATGGCTACACCTTC
TRBJ2-7 | TRBV7-2 | - | - | CASSKDKSSYEQYF | TGTGCCAGCAGTAAGGACAAGAGCTCCTACGAGCAGTACTTC
TRBJ2-3 | TRBV6-6 | - | - | CASIWDTRDTQYF | TGTGCCAGCATCTGGGACACCCGCGATACGCAGTATTTT
TRBJ2-1 | TRBV10-1 | TRBD2 | few | CASSVREGNEQFF | TGCGCCAGCAGCGTGCGGGAGGGCAATGAGCAGTTCTTC
TRBJ2-6 | TRBV19 | - | - | CASSTGALSGANVLTF | TGTGCCAGTAGTACGGGAGCCCTATCTGGGGCCAACGTCCTGACTTTC
TRBJ1-5 | TRBV11-3 | - | - | CASSLGDNYNQPQHF | TGTGCCAGCAGCTTAGGCGACAACTACAATCAGCCCCAGCATTTT
TRBJ1-1 | TRBV18 | - | - | CASSLDLNTEAFF | TGTGCCAGCTCACTGGATCTGAACACTGAAGCTTTCTTT
TRBJ2-7 | TRBV21-1 | - | - | CASSNRENGYEQYF | TGTGCCAGCAGCAATCGGGAAAACGGCTACGAGCAGTACTTC
TRBJ1-2 | TRBV4-3 | - | - | CASSRRGGGYGYTF | TGCGCCAGCAGCCGGAGGGGGGGCGGCTATGGCTACACCTTC
TRBJ2-1 | TRBV5-1 | - | - | CASSPGALYNEQFF | TGCGCCAGCAGCCCGGGGGCCCTTTACAATGAGCAGTTCTTC
TRBJ2-3 | TRBV7-9 | - | - | CASSFGGLPPTDTQYF | TGTGCCAGCAGCTTCGGGGGACTGCCGCCCACAGATACGCAGTATTTT
TRBJ1-3 | TRBV4-1 | TRBD1 | - | CASSQGRGGGNTIYF | TGCGCCAGCAGCCAGGGCAGGGGGGGCGGAAACACCATATATTTT